The next 30 T cell receptor beta chains were all read from a single sample in a study of graft-versus-host responses after intestinal transplantation. Their target antigens are unknown. Assay: immunoSEQ multiplex PCR; the TCRdb copy retains only in-frame clones and omits some. The sample lists roughly 110,000 clones; about 87% were seen once. This specimen was unstimulated CD4+ T cells sorted from spleen or lymph node cells, taken before transplant. These receptor sequences come from a human donor who was the organ donor for an intestinal transplant.

This chain links TRBV6-5 with TRBJ1-1; D is unresolved. The CDR3 extends over 14 amino acids. Germline V gene lookup returns CDR1 MNHEY and CDR2 SVGAGI. Trimming took off 2 bases at V and 3 bases at J, with 10 bases between the two ends. In nucleotides, the CDR3 is TGTGCCAGCAGTTACGACCCTAGGGACACTGAAGCTTTCTTT. It specifies CASSYDPRDTEAFF.

This clone has a single count. J is TRBJ2-1 and V is TRBV2; 8 bases are a match to TRBD2. V lost 2 bases, J lost 8 bases, and 8 bases stayed unmatched. Germline loops: CDR1 SNHLY, CDR2 FYNNEI. The CDR3 extends over 15 amino acids. The CDR3 region is CASSEFGGGKDEQFF. The DNA for the CDR3 is TGTGCCAGCAGTGAATTCGGCGGGGGGAAAGATGAGCAGTTCTTC.

The genes are TRBV18 and TRBJ2-3; D gene ambiguous. The CDR3 consists of 15 residues. The ends were cut back, 3 bases at V and 0 bases at J, with 10 bases in the middle. The germline V gene has CDR1 KGHSH and CDR2 LQKENI. The DNA of the CDR3 is TGTGCCAGCTCACCGGAGTATTTAAGCACAGATACGCAGTATTTT. It translates to CASSPEYLSTDTQYF.

The chain combines TRBV30 with TRBJ2-3; TRBD2 matches 8 bases. Germline loops: CDR1 GTSNPN, CDR2 SVGIG (reference sequence). This CDR3 is 15 amino acids long. J was trimmed by 7 bases and V by 3 bases; bases with no gene match: 12. CDR3 bases: TGTGCCTGGAGCCCCGCGGGGGGAGGAAGGTATACGCAGTATTTT. It specifies CAWSPAGGGRYTQYF.

The chain combines TRBV10-2 with TRBJ2-5, with TRBD2 identical over 13 bases. Germline V gives CDR1 WSHSY, CDR2 SAAADI. The CDR3 loop spans 17 amino acids. With V trimmed by 6 bases and J by 5 bases, 12 bases remained unmatched. This chain's CDR3 is CASSAGLAGVSWETQYF. The CDR3 region has the DNA TGCGCCAGCAGCGCCGGACTAGCGGGAGTTAGTTGGGAGACCCAGTACTTC.

The chain employs TRBV21-1 and TRBJ1-2; TRBD1 was called by the table and not checked on the DNA. TRBV21-1 is assigned pseudogene status. The CDR3 extends over 13 amino acids. CDR3 residues: CASLVGSNYGYTF. CDR3 coding DNA: TGTGCCAGCCTTGTGGGCTCTAACTATGGCTACACCTTC.

The V call is TRBV5-1, the J call TRBJ1-1; 8 positions agree with TRBD1. Unmatched junction bases numbered 4, after V lost 5 bases and J lost 4 bases. The CDR3 spans 13 residues. Germline-derived CDR1 and CDR2 are SGHRS and YFSETQ. In DNA, the CDR3 is TGCGCCAGCAGACTACAGGGGGGCACTGAAGCTTTCTTT. This translates into CASRLQGGTEAFF.

As to this clone: A read error may account for a junction end that differs from germline. The chain uses TRBV11-3 and TRBJ2-7; no clear D. This CDR3 is built from 13 residues. Germline V gene lookup returns CDR1 SGHNT and CDR2 YENEEA. This CDR3 is CASSLDGSYEQYF. The DNA for the CDR3 is TGTGCCAGCAGCCTAGACGGTTCCTACGAGCAGTACTTC.

The J gene is TRBJ1-3, the V gene TRBV18; maybe TRBD1 (5 bases). This CDR3 is built from 14 residues. Germline V gene lookup returns CDR1 KGHSH and CDR2 LQKENI. V lost 3 bases and J 0 bases, leaving 6 bases between the germline ends. CDR3 bases: TGTGCCAGCTCACCCGGGGCCTCTGGAAACACCATATATTTT. Translated: CASSPGASGNTIYF.

This chain links TRBV7-2 with TRBJ1-6, with TRBD1 matching over 8 bases. Germline values: CDR1 SGHTA, CDR2 FQGNSA. Trimming cost V 5 bases and J 9 bases; bases outside gene matches: 6. The CDR3 loop spans 14 amino acids. DNA for the CDR3: TGTGCCAGCAGCCAAGGACAGGGTGGTTCACCCCTCCACTTT. The encoded protein is CASSQGQGGSPLHF.

This clone was observed a single time. This sequence joins TRBV6-6 and TRBJ1-2; D ambiguous. Looked up from germline, CDR1 is MNHNY and CDR2 is SVGAGI (reference sequence). The CDR3 has 14 amino acids. V was shortened by 4 bases and J by 0 bases, with 9 bases between the two germline ends. The CDR3 sequence is CASSSHGANYGYTF. CDR3 nucleotides: TGTGCCAGCAGTTCACACGGAGCTAACTATGGCTACACCTTC.

The chain joins TRBV5-1 to TRBJ2-3; 15 nucleotides line up with TRBD2. This CDR3 is 18 amino acids long. The trim removed 3 bases at V and 6 bases at J, leaving 11 bases unmatched. Germline V lookup: CDR1 SGHRS, CDR2 YFSETQ. The DNA for the CDR3 is TGCGCCAGCAGCTACGGGACTAGCGGGAGGTTTAGGAAGGATACGCAGTATTTT. Protein sequence: CASSYGTSGRFRKDTQYF. The full variable domain, with the rest looked up from reference TRBV5-1 and TRBJ2-3, is KAGVTQTPRYLIKTRGQQVTLSCSPISGHRSVSWYQQTPGQGLQFLFEYFSETQRNKGNFPGRFSGRQFSNSRSEMNVSTLELGDSALYLCASSYGTSGRFRKDTQYFGPGTRLTVL.

This clone was picked up a small number of times. The CDR3 DNA reads TGTGCCAGCAGCCCTCAGGGGGCGAGGGGCTACACCTTC. The encoded protein is CASSPQGARGYTF. The J gene is TRBJ1-2, the V gene TRBV7-9; 8 bases align to TRBD1. After removal of 5 bases from V and 8 bases from J, the junction contained 7 bases not matched to a gene. The CDR3 totals 13 residues. Germline V lookup: CDR1 SEHNR, CDR2 FQNEAQ (reference sequence).

The V gene is TRBV7-9, the J gene TRBJ1-1, with D hard to call. Trimming pared 5 bases from V and 1 base from J, leaving 17 bases between. The CDR3 totals 16 residues. The germline CDR1 and CDR2 sequences are SEHNR and FQNEAQ (reference sequence). CDR3 residues: CASSPLSYSENTEAFF. CDR3 sequence (DNA): TGTGCCAGCAGCCCCCTCTCCTACAGTGAGAACACTGAAGCTTTCTTT.

This clone was detected only once. The V call is TRBV10-1, the J call TRBJ1-5; 9 positions match TRBD1. Trimming at V came to 11 bases and at J to 3 bases, leaving 8 bases not matched to a gene. This CDR3 spans 14 amino acids. Germline CDR1 WNHNN, CDR2 SYGVQD (reference sequence). DNA of the CDR3: TGCGCCGGCTGGGACAGGGTCTACAATCAGCCCCAGCATTTT. This codes for CAGWDRVYNQPQHF.

The chain employs TRBV7-2 and TRBJ1-1; TRBD1 aligns across 8 bases. CDR1 and CDR2 from the germline V gene are SGHTA and FQGNSA. CDR3 size: 14 residues. Germline trimming cut 7 bases from V and 5 bases from J; bases unmatched to any gene: 9. The CDR3 sequence is CASTPGQGRTEAFF. For the CDR3, the DNA is TGTGCCAGCACCCCAGGACAGGGAAGGACTGAAGCTTTCTTT.

The J gene is TRBJ1-1, the V gene TRBV9; D is perhaps TRBD1 (6 bases). Germline V gives CDR1 SGDLS, CDR2 YYNGEE. The V end was cut by 4 bases, the J end by 0 bases, with 13 bases between. This CDR3 has 15 residues. The CDR3 sequence is CASSSKQGLNTEAFF. The CDR3 bases are TGTGCCAGCAGCTCCAAACAGGGCCTGAACACTGAAGCTTTCTTT.

This clone appeared once. Its ends do not fully match the called genes, so a read error is possible. The chain employs TRBV30 and TRBJ1-5; the D is unclear. The CDR3 extends over 13 amino acids. Germline V lookup: CDR1 GTSNPN, CDR2 SVGIG (reference sequence). For the CDR3, the DNA is TGTGCCTGGAGTCCAGGAAGCAACCAGCCCCAGCATTTT. The encoded protein is CAWSPGSNQPQHF. Supplemented by reference TRBV30 and TRBJ1-5, the full variable domain reads SQTIHQWPATLVQPVGSPLSLECTVEGTSNPNLYWYRQAAGRGLQLLFYSVGIGQISSEVPQNLSASRPQDRQFILSSKKLLLSDSGFYLCAWSPGSNQPQHFGDGTRLSIL.

V gene TRBV6-1 combines with J gene TRBJ2-7; D might be TRBD2 (6 bases). Germline V gene lookup returns CDR1 MNHNS and CDR2 SASEGT. The CDR3 length is 15 residues. V dropped 6 bases and J dropped 0 bases, with 15 bases sitting between them. The CDR3 bases are TGTGCCAGCAGCGCCGCCGGGACTGCCTCCTACGAGCAGTACTTC. This encodes CASSAAGTASYEQYF.

The rearrangement uses TRBV7-9 and TRBJ1-1; no definite D call. The germline V and J ends were trimmed by 4 bases and 7 bases, with 16 bases remaining between them. The CDR3 has 14 amino acids. Germline V lookup: CDR1 SEHNR, CDR2 FQNEAQ (reference sequence). The CDR3 loop is CASSSKPATSEAFF. CDR3 nucleotides: TGTGCCAGCAGCTCCAAACCGGCAACTAGTGAAGCTTTCTTT. Looking up the rest from reference TRBV7-9 and TRBJ1-1 gives the full variable domain: DTGVSQNPRHKITKRGQNVTFRCDPISEHNRLYWYRQTLGQGPEFLTYFQNEAQLEKSRLLSDRFSAERPKGSFSTLEIQRTEQGDSAMYLCASSSKPATSEAFFGQGTRLTVV.

This chain uses TRBV4-1 with TRBJ2-3; D might be TRBD2 (6 bases). V lost 1 base and J lost 4, with 15 bases in between. This CDR3 is built from 16 residues. CDR1 is MGHRA and CDR2 is YSYEKL in the germline V gene. The CDR3 sequence: CASSQVPQRVPDTQYF. CDR3 nucleotides: TGCGCCAGCAGCCAAGTCCCCCAGCGGGTCCCAGATACGCAGTATTTT.

This clone was detected once. The V call is TRBV15, the J call TRBJ2-1; D not resolved. Germline V gene data show CDR1 as LNHNV and CDR2 as YYDKDF (reference sequence). The CDR3 is 16 residues long. V dropped 0 bases and J dropped 8 bases, with 17 bases sitting between them. CDR3 sequence: CATSRDVTRPMYEQFF. CDR3 coding DNA: TGTGCCACCAGCAGAGATGTCACTCGCCCCATGTATGAGCAGTTCTTC.

This clone occurred once. The V call is TRBV11-3, the J call TRBJ2-3; D may correspond to TRBD1 or TRBD2 (5 bases each). CDR3 length: 16 amino acids. CDR1 is SGHNT and CDR2 is YENEEA in the germline V gene. Between the trimmed V and J ends, which lost 8 bases and 5 bases, there was a span of 23 bases. The DNA of the CDR3 is TGTGCCAGCTCCCCCAGTGGGGGAAGGGGCGTAGATACGCAGTATTTT. Translation: CASSPSGGRGVDTQYF.

The rearrangement links TRBV16 to TRBJ1-2; 9 nucleotides align to TRBD1. V lost 0 bases to trimming and J lost 8 bases; unmatched junction nucleotides: 7. This CDR3 is built from 15 residues. CDR1 KGHSY and CDR2 FQNENV come from the germline V gene. CDR3 coding DNA: TGTGCCAGCAGCCAATCGGCGGGACAGGGAGGGGGCTACACCTTC. Residues: CASSQSAGQGGGYTF. The full variable domain, completed using reference TRBV16 and TRBJ1-2, is GEEVAQTPKHLVRGEGQKAKLYCAPIKGHSYVFWYQQVLKNEFKFLISFQNENVFDETGMPKERFSAKCLPNSPCSLEIQATKLEDSAVYFCASSQSAGQGGGYTFGSGTRLTVV.

V gene TRBV19 combines with J gene TRBJ2-2; possible D gene TRBD2, 7 bases. Germline V gene data show CDR1 as LNHDA and CDR2 as SQIVND (reference sequence). V gave up 9 bases and J gave up 5 bases, with 19 bases separating them. The CDR3 spans 15 residues. CDR3 coding DNA: TGTGCCAGCCGAGGGGGGGGCACTGATACCGGGGAGCTGTTTTTT. Its protein is CASRGGGTDTGELFF. Using reference TRBV19 and TRBJ2-2 for the parts outside the CDR3, the full variable domain is DGGITQSPKYLFRKEGQNVTLSCEQNLNHDAMYWYRQDPGQGLRLIYYSQIVNDFQKGDIAEGYSVSREKKESFPLTVTSAQKNPTAFYLCASRGGGTDTGELFFGEGSRLTVL.

V gene TRBV9 combines with J gene TRBJ2-1; 12 nucleotides line up with TRBD2. CDR1 is SGDLS and CDR2 is YYNGEE in the germline V gene. V trimming: 0 bases; J trimming: 9 bases; junction bases outside the gene matches: 7. There are 16 residues in the CDR3. This chain's CDR3 is CASSVGLTSGSREQFF. The CDR3, as DNA: TGTGCCAGCAGCGTAGGTTTGACTAGCGGGAGTCGTGAGCAGTTCTTC.

In the case of this clone: At one end the junction does not follow the germline gene, possibly because of a read error. The J gene is TRBJ2-3, the V gene TRBV7-7; unclear D gene. This CDR3 is built from 14 residues. Germline CDR1 is SSHAT and CDR2 is FNYEAQ (reference sequence). CDR3 region: CASSPILSTDTQYF. In nucleotides, the CDR3 is TGTGCTAGCAGCCCTATACTAAGCACAGATACGCAGTATTTT. Supplemented by reference TRBV7-7 and TRBJ2-3, the full variable domain reads GAGVSQSPRYKVTKRGQDVTLRCDPISSHATLYWYQQALGQGPEFLTYFNYEAQPDKSGLPSDRFSAERPEGSISTLTIQRTEQRDSAMYRCASSPILSTDTQYFGPGTRLTVL.

Only a few counts were recorded for this clone. The chain is built from TRBV2 and TRBJ1-4, with D possibly matching TRBD1 (6 bases). Deletions cut 6 bases from V and 6 bases from J, with 14 bases between. Germline loops: CDR1 SNHLY, CDR2 FYNNEI. CDR3 length: 14 residues. For the CDR3, the DNA is TGTGCCAGCAGCCTAGGGGGGCGGCATGAAAAACTGTTTTTT. Translated, it gives CASSLGGRHEKLFF.

The CDR3 here is CASSRDRGDTGELFF. The CDR3 bases are TGCGCCAGCAGCCGGGACAGGGGGGACACCGGGGAGCTGTTTTTT. The rearrangement joins TRBV5-1 to TRBJ2-2, with 11 bases that match TRBD1. This CDR3 region has 15 residues. The germline V gene encodes CDR1 SGHRS and CDR2 YFSETQ. The junction had 2 bases not matched to a gene; V was cut back by 4 bases and J by 3 bases.

The rearrangement joins TRBV9 to TRBJ2-3; D gene unclear. Germline loops: CDR1 SGDLS, CDR2 YYNGEE. With 0 bases removed from V and 4 bases from J, the gap between germline ends came to 12 bases. The CDR3 loop spans 15 amino acids. The CDR3 is CASSVATNPADTQYF. The CDR3, as DNA: TGTGCCAGCAGCGTAGCCACAAATCCGGCAGATACGCAGTATTTT.